These 13 T cell receptor beta chains share one sample of origin, sequenced in a study of vaccination and CD4 T cells after COVID-19 (dated by TCRdb to 2021 to 2024). Their recognized antigens are unknown. The treatment or condition label corresponds to: roughly 10-day PBMC culture with coronavirus spike peptide pools or control peptides (ViraFEST assay). CD4+ T cells from unexposed donors were collected before the COVID-19 pandemic (2011-2018). Library prep was done by PCR. TCRdb shows the sequencer as Illumina iSeq 100. TCR sequencing of DNA from cultured CD4+ T cells used the Oncomine TCR Beta short-read assay at the Johns Hopkins FTIC core. The public reads were quality trimmed at Q25 with fastp and then assembled into clones with MiXCR by TCRdb, keeping productive beta chains. All rows with the same CDR3 protein become a single entry with the most common DNA and genes. In this sample the table shows some 6,600 distinct CDR3 sequences, under 65% of which occur a single time. Around 42% of the sample belongs to the ten largest clones.

Sequenced material: CD4+ T cells from blood, cultured in vitro. The receptors come from a human donor in good health.

V usage is TRBV19 and J usage is TRBJ1-1; D gene uncertain. V was cut by 6 bases and J by 6 bases, with 17 bases left in between. The CDR3 is made up of 14 amino acids. Germline-derived CDR1 and CDR2 are LNHDA and SQIVND (reference sequence). The CDR3 sequence is CASSPRIGVSEAFF. CDR3 in DNA: TGTGCCAGTAGCCCCCGAATAGGCGTGTCTGAAGCTTTCTTT.

The count of this clonotype is one. The rearrangement joins TRBV27 to TRBJ2-3; D uncertain. V lost 6 bases and J 2 bases, leaving 15 bases between the germline ends. CDR3 size: 15 residues. The germline V gene encodes CDR1 MNHEY and CDR2 SMNVEV (reference sequence). The CDR3 spells CASSPGRPDTDTQYF. For the CDR3, the DNA is TGTGCCAGCAGCCCTGGACGCCCGGACACAGATACGCAGTATTTT.

This sequence joins TRBV7-2 and TRBJ2-3; 8 nucleotides agree with TRBD2. The CDR3 runs to 15 residues. The V gene end was trimmed by 6 bases and the J gene end by 0 bases; junction bases not matched to a gene: 5. Germline CDR1 and CDR2: SGHTA and FQGNSA. The CDR3 DNA sequence: TGTGCCAGCAGTCGACTAGCGACCAGCACAGATACGCAGTATTTT. Protein sequence: CASSRLATSTDTQYF.

This clonotype turned up a few times. The CDR3 DNA is TGTGCCAGTAGAAGTCAGGGGGTAGCTGAAGCTTTCTTT. Translation: CASRSQGVAEAFF. The V and J genes are TRBV19 and TRBJ1-1, with 7 bases lining up with TRBD1. The CDR3 runs 13 residues. Trimming cost V 6 bases and J 6 bases; bases outside gene matches: 7. Germline V CDR1 and CDR2: LNHDA, SQIVND (reference sequence).

This rearrangement joins TRBV11-2 to TRBJ2-5; D remains unclear. The ends were cut back, 5 bases at V and 2 bases at J, with 12 bases in the middle. CDR1 and CDR2 (germline): SGHAT, FQNNGV. CDR3 length: 14 residues. CDR3 protein: CASSGVNLQETQYF. As DNA, the CDR3 is TGTGCCAGCAGCGGAGTGAACCTTCAAGAGACCCAGTACTTC. Together with reference TRBV11-2 and TRBJ2-5, the CDR3 gives the full variable domain: EAGVAQSPRYKIIEKRQSVAFWCNPISGHATLYWYQQILGQGPKLLIQFQNNGVVDDSQLPKDRFSAERLKGVDSTLKIQPAKLEDSAVYLCASSGVNLQETQYFGPGTRLLVL.

The rearrangement joins TRBV30 to TRBJ1-2; 8 nucleotides match TRBD1. V gave up 2 bases and J gave up 10 bases; unmatched junction bases: 9. This CDR3 contains 13 residues. Germline CDR1 is GTSNPN and CDR2 is SVGIG (reference sequence). CDR3 protein: CAWSRETGDSYTF. CDR3 bases: TGTGCCTGGAGTCGGGAGACAGGGGATTCCTACACCTTC.

V usage is TRBV12-3 or TRBV12-4 and J usage is TRBJ1-1, with 7 bases matching TRBD1. Unmatched junction bases numbered 8, after V lost 6 bases and J lost 7 bases. The CDR3 consists of 13 residues. Here the CDR3 reads CASSINRGGEAFF. The CDR3 region has the DNA TGTGCCAGCAGCATTAACAGGGGCGGTGAAGCTTTCTTT.

The V gene is TRBV6-2 or TRBV6-3, the J gene TRBJ2-3; 8 bases line up with TRBD2. This CDR3 has 18 residues. The V gene end was trimmed by 6 bases and the J gene end by 2 bases; junction bases not matched to a gene: 16. CDR1 is MNHEY and CDR2 is SVGEGT in the germline V gene. CDR3 sequence: CASRPPAYGGDSTDTQYF. The CDR3 DNA is TGTGCCAGCAGACCCCCAGCATACGGGGGGGACTCCACAGATACGCAGTATTTT.

The chain recombines TRBV19 with TRBJ2-5; either TRBD1 or TRBD2 may supply D (6 bases each). Germline V CDR1 and CDR2: LNHDA, SQIVND (reference sequence). The CDR3 loop spans 14 amino acids. V shed 5 bases and J shed 5 bases, with 15 bases lying between them. CDR3 loop: CASSGSGGWETQYF. CDR3 bases: TGTGCCAGTAGTGGATCCGGGGGCTGGGAGACCCAGTACTTC.

This clonotype is a singleton in its sample. The chain links TRBV7-9 to TRBJ2-1; D might be TRBD1 or TRBD2, each matching 6 bases. The CDR3 loop spans 15 amino acids. Germline V gene lookup returns CDR1 SEHNR and CDR2 FQNEAQ (reference sequence). The ends were cut back, 4 bases at V and 8 bases at J, with 18 bases in the middle. The CDR3 nucleotides are TGTGCCAGCAGCTGGGGTGGAGGGGGAGAGGATGAGCAGTTCTTC. As protein: CASSWGGGGEDEQFF.

The chain joins TRBV7-9 to TRBJ1-2; 7 bases are a match to TRBD1. Germline trimming cut 4 bases from V and 8 bases from J; bases unmatched to any gene: 7. The CDR3 totals 13 residues. Germline CDR1 SEHNR, CDR2 FQNEAQ (reference sequence). The CDR3 DNA is TGTGCCAGCAGCTCACAGGGGCACCTCGGCTACACCTTC. As protein: CASSSQGHLGYTF.

This clonotype occurred a few times. CDR3 loop: CASSPLPNAGGATSPLHF. The CDR3 DNA reads TGTGCCAGCTCACCACTCCCCAACGCTGGTGGGGCCACTTCACCCCTCCACTTT. The chain recombines TRBV18 with TRBJ1-6; tentatively, D is TRBD1 (5 bases). The CDR3 has 18 residues. In germline, CDR1 is KGHSH, CDR2 LQKENI. Trimming shortened V by 1 base and J by 9 bases, and 22 bases separated the two germline ends.

This clonotype was counted a single time. This chain uses TRBV10-2 with TRBJ2-5, with TRBD2 matching 9 bases. J lost 5 bases, V lost 6 bases, and 16 bases had no gene match. The CDR3 has 17 residues. Per germline, CDR1 WSHSY and CDR2 SAAADI. CDR3 loop: CASRAGLAGTERETQYF. DNA for the CDR3: TGCGCCAGCAGGGCGGGCCTAGCGGGGACGGAAAGGGAGACCCAGTACTTC.